This entry lists 10 T cell receptor beta chains sequenced from one sample in a study of identical twins. Each CDR3 protein gets one entry after TCRdb re-called the 5' RACE reads with MiXCR. This table holds 1.5 million to 2 million distinct CDR3 sequences, about 32% found once. Input material: cord blood. All receptors derive from a newborn girl in good health.

This rearrangement joins TRBV20-1 to TRBJ2-7, with D possibly matching TRBD2 (5 bases). Germline-derived CDR1 and CDR2 are DFQATT and SNEGSKA (reference sequence). The V end lost 3 bases, the J end lost 0 bases, and 15 bases lay between the germline ends. This CDR3 has 15 residues. CDR3 DNA: TGCAGTGCTAGCAGCGGCCTTAGGAGCTCCTACGAGCAGTACTTC. It is translated as CSASSGLRSSYEQYF.

V usage is TRBV28 and J usage is TRBJ2-5, with D unresolved. This CDR3 region has 10 residues. The germline V gene has CDR1 MDHEN and CDR2 SYDVKM. The V end was cut by 2 bases, the J end by 11 bases, with 6 bases between. CDR3 amino acids: CASSLVCQYF. The CDR3 DNA is TGTGCCAGCAGTTTAGTATGTCAGTACTTC.

The CDR3 DNA reads as TGTGCCAGCCAGAGTCCGAGCTCCTACGAGCAGTACTTC. This translates into CASQSPSSYEQYF. The chain uses TRBV2 and TRBJ2-7, with D unresolved. Germline V lookup: CDR1 SNHLY, CDR2 FYNNEI. This CDR3 contains 13 residues. Trimming cost V 8 bases and J 0 bases, with 11 bases left between them.

Concerning this clonotype: This sequence may be a read error, since a much larger clone differs from it by one base. The chain couples TRBV7-2 to TRBJ2-7, with TRBD2 as a possible D gene (5 bases). V dropped 5 bases and J dropped 7 bases, with 24 bases sitting between them. CDR1 is SGHTA, CDR2 FQGNSA, per germline. The CDR3 totals 16 residues. CDR3 in amino acids: CASSSANMRADNEQYF. The CDR3 coding sequence is TGTGCCAGCAGCAGCGCGAATATGCGGGCCGACAATGAGCAGTACTTC.

CDR3 region: CSAQNRGLDEKLFF. Written as DNA, the CDR3 is TGCAGTGCGCAGAACAGGGGGCTGGATGAAAAACTGTTTTTT. V and J are TRBV20-1 and TRBJ1-4; 9 nucleotides align to TRBD1. CDR3 length: 14 residues. The V gene's germline CDR1 is DFQATT and CDR2 SNEGSKA (reference sequence). The junction had 8 bases not matched to a gene; V was cut back by 6 bases and J by 6 bases.

There are many counts of this clonotype. Relative to the germline gene, one junction end is altered; a read error may explain this. The CDR3 protein is CASTRDRGLYEQYF. As DNA, the CDR3 is TGCGCCAGCACCCGGGACCGGGGGTTATACGAGCAGTACTTC. The gene calls are TRBV2 and TRBJ2-7, with a possible D match to TRBD2 (6 bases). The germline V gene has CDR1 SNHLY and CDR2 FYNNEI. The CDR3 runs 14 residues.

The CDR3 region has the DNA TGTGCCAGCGCCCTAGCGGGAGAGAGGGGAAGCTCCTACAATGAGCAGTACTTC. It translates to CASALAGERGSSYNEQYF. V gene TRBV12-3 or TRBV12-4 combines with J gene TRBJ2-1; 10 nucleotides match TRBD2. The J call may be wrong; the DNA end is better matched by TRBJ2-7. This CDR3 region has 18 residues.

This clonotype occurred a few times. The rearrangement joins TRBV20-1 to TRBJ1-1, with 7 nucleotides matching TRBD1. The CDR3 covers 14 residues. CDR1 and CDR2 (germline): DFQATT, SNEGSKA (reference sequence). V gave up 4 bases and J gave up 7 bases; unmatched junction bases: 12. The CDR3 loop is CSATSPDRAIEAFF. The CDR3 DNA reads TGCAGTGCTACCTCGCCTGACAGGGCCATTGAAGCTTTCTTT.

CDR3 residues: CASSLRQPANYGYTF. The DNA of the CDR3 is TGTGCCAGCAGTTTAAGACAGCCAGCTAACTATGGCTACACCTTC. The chain joins TRBV6-1 to TRBJ1-2, with D tentatively TRBD1 (5 bases). This CDR3 has 15 amino acids. The germline V gene has CDR1 MNHNS and CDR2 SASEGT. Trimming left V 5 bases short and J 0 bases short, with 13 bases between.

The chain links TRBV5-1 to TRBJ1-2; D is undetermined. The germline V gene encodes CDR1 SGHRS and CDR2 YFSETQ. The V end lost 0 bases, the J end lost 6 bases, and 9 bases lay between the germline ends. The CDR3 has 13 amino acids. CDR3 residues: CASSLVSSDGYTF. The DNA of the CDR3 is TGCGCCAGCAGCTTGGTCAGTTCTGATGGCTACACCTTC.